A single sample is the source of the 24 T cell receptor beta chains below, sequenced in a study of identical twins. MiXCR was run by TCRdb on the 5' RACE reads, yielding one entry per CDR3 protein. Here the sample spans some 900,000 distinct CDR3 sequences, approximately 13% being singletons. These data are also associated with another study on yellow fever vaccine responses in identical twins.

The material sequenced was PBMCs. All receptors derive from a woman aged 18-29 years in good health.

This clonotype was detected a few times. The chain is built from TRBV2 and TRBJ1-1; D not resolved. This CDR3 has 13 residues. Between the trimmed V and J ends, which lost 0 bases and 4 bases, there was a span of 6 bases. Germline V gene lookup returns CDR1 SNHLY and CDR2 FYNNEI. The CDR3: CASSEADLTEAFF. The CDR3 region has the DNA TGTGCCAGCAGTGAAGCGGATCTCACTGAAGCTTTCTTT.

This clonotype was picked up a small number of times. The chain combines TRBV10-3 with TRBJ1-4, with a weak D call TRBD1 (6 bases). CDR1 is ENHRY and CDR2 is SYGVKD in the germline V gene. Trimming took off 8 bases at V and 7 bases at J, with 20 bases between the two ends. The length of the CDR3 is 15 residues. This CDR3 reads CAILGPGARREKLFF. CDR3 DNA sequence: TGTGCCATCCTTGGACCAGGGGCCCGGCGTGAAAAACTGTTTTTT.

This clonotype occurred a few times. The gene calls are TRBV5-1 and TRBJ2-2; perhaps TRBD1 as D (5 bases). Per the germline V gene, CDR1 is SGHRS and CDR2 is YFSETQ. The CDR3 extends over 15 amino acids. V was trimmed by 4 bases and J by 6 bases, leaving 16 bases between them. CDR3 amino acids: CASSQADKRAGELFF. CDR3 nucleotide sequence: TGCGCCAGCAGCCAGGCGGACAAAAGGGCCGGGGAGCTGTTTTTT.

This clonotype was seen ten or more times. The chain employs TRBV7-8 and TRBJ1-1, with TRBD1 matching 8 bases. The length of the CDR3 is 15 residues. The germline V gene encodes CDR1 SGHVS and CDR2 FQNEAQ. V dropped 1 base and J dropped 2; count of bases not matched to a gene: 3. This chain's CDR3 is CASSLEGQVNTEAFF. In DNA, the CDR3 is TGTGCCAGCAGCTTAGAGGGACAGGTCAACACTGAAGCTTTCTTT.

The rearrangement uses TRBV29-1 and TRBJ2-7; no definite D call. Germline V gives CDR1 SQVTM, CDR2 ANQGSEA. Trimming took off 5 bases at V and 2 bases at J, with 13 bases between the two ends. There are 13 residues in the CDR3. CDR3 region: CSVCGRSTYEQYF. CDR3 in DNA: TGCAGCGTTTGCGGACGGTCAACCTACGAGCAGTACTTC.

The table lists this clonotype with a few counts. V usage is TRBV20-1 and J usage is TRBJ2-1, with 10 bases fitting TRBD2. Germline CDR1 DFQATT, CDR2 SNEGSKA (reference sequence). This CDR3 has 13 amino acids. The ends lost 6 bases at V and 10 bases at J; junction bases unmatched: 9. The CDR3 bases are TGCAGTGCACCCTTAGCGGGAGGAGGGGAGCAGTTCTTC. Protein sequence: CSAPLAGGGEQFF.

The chain uses TRBV7-2 and TRBJ1-2, with 10 bases that match TRBD1. Germline CDR1 and CDR2: SGHTA and FQGNSA. Trimming at V came to 5 bases and at J to 4 bases, leaving 10 bases not matched to a gene. This CDR3 contains 16 residues. As DNA, the CDR3 is TGTGCCAGCAGCCTATATCCCGGGACAGGGGTCTATGGCTACACCTTC. It translates to CASSLYPGTGVYGYTF. Drawing the rest from reference TRBV7-2 and TRBJ1-2, the complete variable domain is GAGVSQSPSNKVTEKGKDVELRCDPISGHTALYWYRQSLGQGLEFLIYFQGNSAPDKSGLPSDRFSAERTGGSVSTLTIQRTQQEDSAVYLCASSLYPGTGVYGYTFGSGTRLTVV.

V gene TRBV12-3 or TRBV12-4 combines with J gene TRBJ2-7; 9 bases agree with TRBD1. The CDR3 extends over 15 amino acids. With V trimmed by 6 bases and J by 4 bases, 10 bases remained unmatched. The CDR3 nucleotides read TGTGCCAGCAGCATAACCGGGACAGGGATTTACGAGCAGTACTTC. Translated: CASSITGTGIYEQYF.

The chain is built from TRBV3-1 and TRBJ2-1; D is ambiguous. This CDR3 region has 14 residues. V was pared by 0 bases and J by 8 bases, with 11 bases between. Germline CDR1 LGHDT, CDR2 YNNKEL (reference sequence). CDR3 coding DNA: TGTGCCAGCAGCCAAGAACAGCTTTGGGATGAGCAGTTCTTC. This codes for CASSQEQLWDEQFF.

This clonotype has just a few counts. The rearrangement joins TRBV12-3 or TRBV12-4 to TRBJ2-2, with D possibly called TRBD1 or TRBD2 (5 bases each). The CDR3 covers 17 residues. V was pared by 6 bases and J by 2 bases, with 19 bases between. The CDR3 loop reads CASSFRALGPNTGELFF. DNA for the CDR3: TGTGCCAGCAGCTTCCGGGCATTGGGACCCAACACCGGGGAGCTGTTTTTT.

The rearrangement joins TRBV28 to TRBJ2-1; D is undetermined. Germline assignment: CDR1 MDHEN and CDR2 SYDVKM. The CDR3 extends over 11 amino acids. Trimming left V 7 bases short and J 4 bases short, with 5 bases between. CDR3 nucleotide sequence: TGTGCCAGCAACATATACAATGAGCAGTTCTTC. It yields the protein CASNIYNEQFF.

The genes are TRBV20-1 and TRBJ2-2; no clear D gene. Trimming shortened V by 5 bases and J by 1 base, and 14 bases separated the two germline ends. CDR3 size: 15 residues. The germline V gene has CDR1 DFQATT and CDR2 SNEGSKA (reference sequence). The CDR3 reads CSAVGGVWNTGELFF. The CDR3 DNA reads as TGCAGTGCTGTCGGTGGGGTGTGGAACACCGGGGAGCTGTTTTTT.

The chain carries TRBV27 and TRBJ1-6; D is unclear. This CDR3 has 14 amino acids. The germline V and J ends were trimmed by 4 bases and 7 bases, with 11 bases remaining between them. Germline loops: CDR1 MNHEY, CDR2 SMNVEV (reference sequence). This CDR3 is CASSSTTSNSPLHF. CDR3 in DNA: TGTGCCAGCAGTTCAACAACCTCAAATTCACCCCTCCACTTT.

The chain uses TRBV2 and TRBJ2-7, with 10 bases fitting TRBD2. The CDR3 totals 14 residues. V shed 9 bases, J shed 2 bases, and the junction held 7 bases outside the gene matches. Germline lookup yields CDR1 SNHLY and CDR2 FYNNEI. CDR3 in amino acids: CASEPSGGAYEQYV. CDR3 coding DNA: TGTGCCAGTGAACCTAGCGGGGGAGCCTACGAGCAGTACGTC.

For the CDR3, the DNA is TGCAGTGCTCCCCACAAAGACACGGTCTATGGCTACACCTTC. As protein: CSAPHKDTVYGYTF. This chain joins TRBV20-1 and TRBJ1-2; D gene uncertain. Germline V gene lookup returns CDR1 DFQATT and CDR2 SNEGSKA (reference sequence). This CDR3 spans 14 amino acids. Trimming cost V 5 bases and J 4 bases, with 17 bases left between them.

The rearrangement uses TRBV5-1 and TRBJ2-2, with 9 bases that match TRBD1. The CDR3 covers 16 residues. V lost 4 bases and J lost 6; bases outside the gene matches: 10. The germline CDR1 and CDR2 sequences are SGHRS and YFSETQ. CDR3 protein: CASSGDRAKRSGELFF. CDR3 nucleotide sequence: TGCGCCAGCAGCGGGGACAGGGCGAAAAGGTCCGGGGAGCTGTTTTTT.

The sample holds a few counts of this clonotype. J is TRBJ2-7 and V is TRBV2; D is undetermined. Germline V lookup: CDR1 SNHLY, CDR2 FYNNEI. The length of the CDR3 is 12 residues. V was trimmed by 7 bases and J by 0 bases, leaving 7 bases between them. DNA of the CDR3: TGTGCCAGCATAGGTAGCTCCTACGAGCAGTACTTC. Translation: CASIGSSYEQYF.

The table lists this clonotype with a few counts. The chain couples TRBV20-1 to TRBJ2-2; 8 nucleotides agree with TRBD2. CDR3 length: 15 residues. Germline CDR1 and CDR2: DFQATT and SNEGSKA (reference sequence). The J segment lost 3 bases and the V segment lost 2 bases, leaving 5 bases of the junction unmatched. DNA of the CDR3: TGCAGTGCTAGAAGCAGCGGGGGACACACCGGGGAGCTGTTTTTT. Encoded protein: CSARSSGGHTGELFF.

The chain combines TRBV3-1 with TRBJ2-3, with 11 bases aligning to TRBD2. Looked up from germline, CDR1 is LGHDT and CDR2 is YNNKEL (reference sequence). The J segment lost 7 bases and the V segment lost 8 bases, leaving 17 bases of the junction unmatched. The CDR3 sequence is 17 residues long. The CDR3 DNA follows: TGTGCCAGCTCCAAAGATGGGCTAGCGGGAGGAAGGTATACGCAGTATTTT. It translates to CASSKDGLAGGRYTQYF.

This clonotype came up a few times. The chain is built from TRBV12-3 or TRBV12-4 and TRBJ1-6; 9 positions agree with TRBD1. With V trimmed by 5 bases and J by 2 bases, 4 bases remained unmatched. The CDR3 is 16 residues long. The CDR3 region is CASSKRQGAYNSPLHF. CDR3 DNA sequence: TGTGCCAGCAGTAAGCGACAGGGGGCCTATAATTCACCCCTCCACTTT.

This clonotype has just a few counts. The V call is TRBV27, the J call TRBJ1-1; D unresolved. Trimming cost V 2 bases and J 1 base, with 8 bases left between them. CDR1 and CDR2 from the germline V gene are MNHEY and SMNVEV (reference sequence). The CDR3 runs to 14 residues. The CDR3 DNA reads as TGTGCCAGCAGTTTAAGTCGGACGAACACTGAAGCTTTCTTT. It yields the protein CASSLSRTNTEAFF.

V is TRBV28 and J is TRBJ1-2; 7 bases align to TRBD1. V shed 5 bases, J shed 7 bases, and the junction held 10 bases outside the gene matches. Germline CDR1 is MDHEN and CDR2 is SYDVKM. The CDR3 runs 14 residues. The DNA for the CDR3 is TGTGCCAGCAGTGGTGACAGGGCGGGTGTTGGCTACACCTTC. Translated, it gives CASSGDRAGVGYTF.

This sequence joins TRBV11-2 and TRBJ2-3; D perhaps matches TRBD2 (5 bases). Germline V gene sequence: CDR1 SGHAT, CDR2 FQNNGV. The CDR3 spans 14 residues. V gave up 5 bases and J gave up 8 bases, with 17 bases separating them. This CDR3 is CASSNGGWGGTQYF. CDR3 in DNA: TGTGCCAGCAGCAACGGCGGGTGGGGTGGTACGCAGTATTTT. Full variable domain (missing parts from reference TRBV11-2 and TRBJ2-3): EAGVAQSPRYKIIEKRQSVAFWCNPISGHATLYWYQQILGQGPKLLIQFQNNGVVDDSQLPKDRFSAERLKGVDSTLKIQPAKLEDSAVYLCASSNGGWGGTQYFGPGTRLTVL.

The rearrangement joins TRBV2 to TRBJ2-1; D may be TRBD1 (6 bases). Germline assignment: CDR1 SNHLY and CDR2 FYNNEI. The CDR3 consists of 13 residues. Trimming removed 8 bases at V and 2 bases at J, with 10 bases between. The CDR3 nucleotides read TGTGCCAGCGGGGGCGGAGCCTACAATGAGCAGTTCTTC. Its translation is CASGGGAYNEQFF.